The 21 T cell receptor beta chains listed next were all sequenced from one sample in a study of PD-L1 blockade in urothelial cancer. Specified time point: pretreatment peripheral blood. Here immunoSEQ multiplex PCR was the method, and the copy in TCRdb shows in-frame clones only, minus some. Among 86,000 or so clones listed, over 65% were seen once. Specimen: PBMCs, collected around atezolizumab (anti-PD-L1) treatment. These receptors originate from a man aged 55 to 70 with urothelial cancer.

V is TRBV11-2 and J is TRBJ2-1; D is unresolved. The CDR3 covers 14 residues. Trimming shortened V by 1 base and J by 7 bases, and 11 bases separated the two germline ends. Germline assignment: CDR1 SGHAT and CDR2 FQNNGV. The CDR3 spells CASSLVYLENEQFF. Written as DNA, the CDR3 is TGTGCCAGCAGCTTAGTCTATCTGGAGAATGAGCAGTTCTTC.

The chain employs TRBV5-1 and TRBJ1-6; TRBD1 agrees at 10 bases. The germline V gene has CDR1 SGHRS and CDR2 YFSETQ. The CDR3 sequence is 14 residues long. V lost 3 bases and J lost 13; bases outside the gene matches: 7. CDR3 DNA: TGCGCCAGCAGCTGGGGGACAGGGGACGGGCCCCTCCACTTT. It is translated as CASSWGTGDGPLHF.

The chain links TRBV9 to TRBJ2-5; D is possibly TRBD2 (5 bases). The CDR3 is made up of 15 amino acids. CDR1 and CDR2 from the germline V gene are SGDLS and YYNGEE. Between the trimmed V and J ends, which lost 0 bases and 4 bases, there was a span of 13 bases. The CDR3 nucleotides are TGTGCCAGCAGCGTAGATATCGGGGAGTTAGAGACCCAGTACTTC. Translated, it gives CASSVDIGELETQYF.

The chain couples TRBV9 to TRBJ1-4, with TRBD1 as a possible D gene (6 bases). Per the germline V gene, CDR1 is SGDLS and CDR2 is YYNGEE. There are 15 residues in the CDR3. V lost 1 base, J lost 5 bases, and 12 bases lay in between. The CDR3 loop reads CASSVTGRGNEKLFF. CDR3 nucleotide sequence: TGTGCCAGCAGCGTAACAGGGAGAGGGAATGAAAAACTGTTTTTT.

CDR3 residues: CASGTGREKLFF. The CDR3 coding sequence is TGTGCCAGCGGGACAGGCCGGGAAAAACTGTTTTTT. The rearrangement links TRBV25-1 to TRBJ1-4; TRBD1 agrees at 8 bases. CDR3 length: 12 residues. J was trimmed by 8 bases and V by 8 bases; bases with no gene match: 4. Germline CDR1 and CDR2: MGHDK and SYGVNS.

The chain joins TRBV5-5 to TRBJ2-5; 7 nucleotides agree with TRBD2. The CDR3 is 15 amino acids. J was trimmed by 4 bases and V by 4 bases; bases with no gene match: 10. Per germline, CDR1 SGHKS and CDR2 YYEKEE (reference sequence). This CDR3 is CASSGGGGGGETQYF. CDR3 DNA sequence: TGTGCCAGCAGCGGGGGAGGCGGGGGTGGAGAGACCCAGTACTTC.

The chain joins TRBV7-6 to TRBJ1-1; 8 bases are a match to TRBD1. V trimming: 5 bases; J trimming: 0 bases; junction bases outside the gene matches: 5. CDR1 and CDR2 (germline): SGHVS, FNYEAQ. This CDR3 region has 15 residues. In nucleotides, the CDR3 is TGTGCCAGCAGCCACCGGACAGGGCTGAACACTGAAGCTTTCTTT. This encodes CASSHRTGLNTEAFF.

In DNA, the CDR3 is TGTGCCAGCAGCCGATGGACAGGGAGCAACACCGGGGAGCTGTTTTTT. Amino acids: CASSRWTGSNTGELFF. The V gene is TRBV13, the J gene TRBJ2-2; 8 bases match TRBD1. This CDR3 spans 16 amino acids. Germline assignment: CDR1 PRHDT and CDR2 FYEKMQ (reference sequence). Trimming at V came to 5 bases and at J to 2 bases, leaving 7 bases not matched to a gene.

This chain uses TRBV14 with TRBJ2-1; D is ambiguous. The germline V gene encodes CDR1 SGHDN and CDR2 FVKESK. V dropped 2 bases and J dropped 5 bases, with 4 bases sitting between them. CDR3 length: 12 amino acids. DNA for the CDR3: TGTGCCAGCAGCCAATTTAACAATGAGCAGTTCTTC. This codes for CASSQFNNEQFF.

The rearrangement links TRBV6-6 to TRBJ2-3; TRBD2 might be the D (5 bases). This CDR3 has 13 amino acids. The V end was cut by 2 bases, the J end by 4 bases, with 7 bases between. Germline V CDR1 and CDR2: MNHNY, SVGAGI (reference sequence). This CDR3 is CASSYPEADTQYF. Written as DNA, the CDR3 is TGTGCCAGCAGTTACCCGGAGGCAGATACGCAGTATTTT.

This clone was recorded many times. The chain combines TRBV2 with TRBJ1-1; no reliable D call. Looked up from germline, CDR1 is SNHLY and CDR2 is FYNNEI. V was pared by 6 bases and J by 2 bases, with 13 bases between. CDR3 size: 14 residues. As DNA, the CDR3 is TGTGCCAGCAGAGCCGGGTCCCAAAACACTGAAGCTTTCTTT. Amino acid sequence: CASRAGSQNTEAFF. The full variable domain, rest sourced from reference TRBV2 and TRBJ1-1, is EPEVTQTPSHQVTQMGQEVILRCVPISNHLYFYWYRQILGQKVEFLVSFYNNEISEKSEIFDDQFSVERPDGSNFTLKIRSTKLEDSAMYFCASRAGSQNTEAFFGQGTRLTVV.

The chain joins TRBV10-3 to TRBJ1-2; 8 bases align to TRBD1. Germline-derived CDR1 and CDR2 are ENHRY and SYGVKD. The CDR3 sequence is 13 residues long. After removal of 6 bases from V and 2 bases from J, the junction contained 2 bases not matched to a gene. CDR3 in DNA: TGTGCCATCAGGACAGGGGAGAACTATGGCTACACCTTC. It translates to CAIRTGENYGYTF.

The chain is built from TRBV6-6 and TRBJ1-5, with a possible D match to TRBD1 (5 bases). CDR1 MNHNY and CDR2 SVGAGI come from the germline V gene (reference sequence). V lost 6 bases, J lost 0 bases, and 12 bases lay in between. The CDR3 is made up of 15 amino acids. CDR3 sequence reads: CASSKGDSSNQPQHF. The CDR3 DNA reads TGTGCCAGCAGCAAAGGCGACAGTAGCAATCAGCCCCAGCATTTT.

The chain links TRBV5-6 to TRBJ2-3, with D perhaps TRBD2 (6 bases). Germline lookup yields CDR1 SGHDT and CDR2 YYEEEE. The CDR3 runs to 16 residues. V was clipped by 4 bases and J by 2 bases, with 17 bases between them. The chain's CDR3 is CASSPFPRGFTDTQYF. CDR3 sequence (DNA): TGTGCCAGCAGCCCCTTCCCGCGGGGCTTCACAGATACGCAGTATTTT. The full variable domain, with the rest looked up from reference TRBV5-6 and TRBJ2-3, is DAGVTQSPTHLIKTRGQQVTLRCSPKSGHDTVSWYQQALGQGPQFIFQYYEEEERQRGNFPDRFSGHQFPNYSSELNVNALLLGDSALYLCASSPFPRGFTDTQYFGPGTRLTVL.

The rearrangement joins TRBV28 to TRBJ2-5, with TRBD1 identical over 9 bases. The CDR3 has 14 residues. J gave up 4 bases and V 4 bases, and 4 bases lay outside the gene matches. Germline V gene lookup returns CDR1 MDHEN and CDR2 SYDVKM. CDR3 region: CASSSLTGGETQYF. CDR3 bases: TGTGCCAGCAGTTCCTTGACAGGGGGAGAGACCCAGTACTTC.

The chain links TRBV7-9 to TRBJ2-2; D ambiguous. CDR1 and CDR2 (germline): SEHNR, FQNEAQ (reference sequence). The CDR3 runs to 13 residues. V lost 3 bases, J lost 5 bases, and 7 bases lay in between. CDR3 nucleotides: TGTGCCAGCAGCTTCCTGTTAACCGGGGAGCTGTTTTTT. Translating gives CASSFLLTGELFF. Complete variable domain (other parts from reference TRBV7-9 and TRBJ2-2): DTGVSQNPRHKITKRGQNVTFRCDPISEHNRLYWYRQTLGQGPEFLTYFQNEAQLEKSRLLSDRFSAERPKGSFSTLEIQRTEQGDSAMYLCASSFLLTGELFFGEGSRLTVL.

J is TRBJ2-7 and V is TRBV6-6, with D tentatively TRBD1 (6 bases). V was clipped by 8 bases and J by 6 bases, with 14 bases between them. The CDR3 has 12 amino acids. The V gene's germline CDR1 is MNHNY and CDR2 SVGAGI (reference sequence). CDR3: CASEGDGPEQYF. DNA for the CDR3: TGTGCCAGCGAGGGGGATGGGCCCGAGCAGTACTTC.

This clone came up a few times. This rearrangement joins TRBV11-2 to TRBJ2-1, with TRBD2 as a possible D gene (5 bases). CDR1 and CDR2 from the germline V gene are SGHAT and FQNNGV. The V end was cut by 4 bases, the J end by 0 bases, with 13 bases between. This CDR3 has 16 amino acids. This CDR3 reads CASSWTGTSSYNEQFF. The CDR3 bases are TGTGCCAGCAGCTGGACTGGTACATCCTCCTACAATGAGCAGTTCTTC. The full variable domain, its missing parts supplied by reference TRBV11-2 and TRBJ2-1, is EAGVAQSPRYKIIEKRQSVAFWCNPISGHATLYWYQQILGQGPKLLIQFQNNGVVDDSQLPKDRFSAERLKGVDSTLKIQPAKLEDSAVYLCASSWTGTSSYNEQFFGPGTRLTVL.

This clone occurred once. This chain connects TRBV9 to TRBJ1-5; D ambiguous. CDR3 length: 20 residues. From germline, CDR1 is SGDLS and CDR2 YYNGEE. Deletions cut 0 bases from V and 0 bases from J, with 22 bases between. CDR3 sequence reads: CASSVGAAIYLFNSNQPQHF. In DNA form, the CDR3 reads TGTGCCAGCAGCGTAGGTGCGGCCATCTATCTTTTCAATAGCAATCAGCCCCAGCATTTT.

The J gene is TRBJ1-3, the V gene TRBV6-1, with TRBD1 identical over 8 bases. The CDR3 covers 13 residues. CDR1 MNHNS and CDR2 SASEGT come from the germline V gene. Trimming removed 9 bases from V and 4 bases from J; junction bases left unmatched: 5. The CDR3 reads CASSGTGGNTIYF. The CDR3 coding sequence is TGTGCCAGTTCCGGGACAGGAGGAAACACCATATATTTT.

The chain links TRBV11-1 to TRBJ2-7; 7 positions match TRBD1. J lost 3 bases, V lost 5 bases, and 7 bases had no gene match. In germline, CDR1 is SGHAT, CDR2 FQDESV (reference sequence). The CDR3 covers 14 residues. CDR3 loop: CASSTRTGDYEQYF. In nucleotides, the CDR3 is TGTGCCAGCAGCACCAGGACAGGCGACTACGAGCAGTACTTC.